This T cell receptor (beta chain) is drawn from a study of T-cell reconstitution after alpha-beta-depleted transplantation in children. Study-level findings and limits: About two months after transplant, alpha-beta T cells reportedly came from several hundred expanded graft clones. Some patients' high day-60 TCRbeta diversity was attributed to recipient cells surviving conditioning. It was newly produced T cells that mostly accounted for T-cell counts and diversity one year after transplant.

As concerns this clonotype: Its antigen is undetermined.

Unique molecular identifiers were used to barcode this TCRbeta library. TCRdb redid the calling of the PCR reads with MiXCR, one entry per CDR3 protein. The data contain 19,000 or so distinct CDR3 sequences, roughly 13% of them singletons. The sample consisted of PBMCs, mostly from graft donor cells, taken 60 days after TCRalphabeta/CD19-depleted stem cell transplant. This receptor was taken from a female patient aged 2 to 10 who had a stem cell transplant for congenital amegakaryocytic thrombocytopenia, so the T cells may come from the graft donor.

CDR3 sequence (DNA): TGTGCCAGCTCACCACCGACGGGAAAGGCTTTCTTT. Translation gives CASSPPTGKAFF. This chain joins TRBV18 and TRBJ1-1; unclear D gene. Looked up from germline, CDR1 is KGHSH and CDR2 is LQKENI. Trimming took 0 bases from V and 11 from J, leaving 10 bases between them. This CDR3 region has 12 residues.